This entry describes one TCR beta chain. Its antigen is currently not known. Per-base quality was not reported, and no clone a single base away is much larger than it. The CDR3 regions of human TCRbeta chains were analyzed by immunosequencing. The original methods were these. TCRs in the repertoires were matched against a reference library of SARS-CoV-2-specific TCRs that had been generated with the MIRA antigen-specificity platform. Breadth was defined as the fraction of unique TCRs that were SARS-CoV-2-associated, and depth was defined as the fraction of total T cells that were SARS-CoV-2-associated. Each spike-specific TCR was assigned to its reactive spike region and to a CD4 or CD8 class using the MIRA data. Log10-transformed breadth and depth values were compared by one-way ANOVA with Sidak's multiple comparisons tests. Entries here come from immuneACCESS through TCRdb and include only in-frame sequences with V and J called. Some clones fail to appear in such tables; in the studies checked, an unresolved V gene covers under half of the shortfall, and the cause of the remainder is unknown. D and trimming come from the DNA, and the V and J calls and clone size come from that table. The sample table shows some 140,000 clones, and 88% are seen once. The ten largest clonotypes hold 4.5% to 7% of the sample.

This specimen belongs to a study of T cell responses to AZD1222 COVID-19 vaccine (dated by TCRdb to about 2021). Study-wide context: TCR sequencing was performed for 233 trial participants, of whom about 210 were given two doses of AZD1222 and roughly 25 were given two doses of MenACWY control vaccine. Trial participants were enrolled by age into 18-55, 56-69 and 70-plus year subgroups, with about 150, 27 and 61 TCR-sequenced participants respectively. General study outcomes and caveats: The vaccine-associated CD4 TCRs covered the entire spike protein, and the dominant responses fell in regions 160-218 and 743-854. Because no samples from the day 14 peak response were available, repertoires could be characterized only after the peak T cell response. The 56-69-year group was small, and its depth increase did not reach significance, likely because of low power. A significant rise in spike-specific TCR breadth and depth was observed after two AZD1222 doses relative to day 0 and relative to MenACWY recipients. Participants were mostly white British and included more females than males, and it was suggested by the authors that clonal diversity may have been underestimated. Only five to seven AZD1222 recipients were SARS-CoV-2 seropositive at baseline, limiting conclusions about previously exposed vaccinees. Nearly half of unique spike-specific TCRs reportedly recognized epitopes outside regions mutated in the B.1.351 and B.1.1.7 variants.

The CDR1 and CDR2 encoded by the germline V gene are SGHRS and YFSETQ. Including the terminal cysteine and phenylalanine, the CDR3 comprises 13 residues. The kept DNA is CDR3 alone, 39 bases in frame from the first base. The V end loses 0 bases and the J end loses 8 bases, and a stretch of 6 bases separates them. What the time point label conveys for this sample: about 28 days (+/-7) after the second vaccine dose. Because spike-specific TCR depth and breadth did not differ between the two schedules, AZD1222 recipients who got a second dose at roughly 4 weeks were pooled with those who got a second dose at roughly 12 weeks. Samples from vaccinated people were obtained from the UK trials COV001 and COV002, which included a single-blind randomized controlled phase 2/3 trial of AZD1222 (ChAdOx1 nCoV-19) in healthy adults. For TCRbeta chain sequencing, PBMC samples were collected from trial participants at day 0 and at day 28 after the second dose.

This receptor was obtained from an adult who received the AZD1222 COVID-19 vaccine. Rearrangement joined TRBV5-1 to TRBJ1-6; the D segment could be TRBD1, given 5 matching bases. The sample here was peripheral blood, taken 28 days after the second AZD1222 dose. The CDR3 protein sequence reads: CASSLGGDSPLHF. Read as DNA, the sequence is TGCGCCAGCAGCTTGGGAGGGGATTCACCCCTCCACTTT. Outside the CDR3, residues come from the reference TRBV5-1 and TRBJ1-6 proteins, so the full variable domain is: KAGVTQTPRYLIKTRGQQVTLSCSPISGHRSVSWYQQTPGQGLQFLFEYFSETQRNKGNFPGRFSGRQFSNSRSEMNVSTLELGDSALYLCASSLGGDSPLHFGNGTRLTVT.